These T cell receptor beta chains were read from a single sample in a study of blood T cell repertoires in COVID-19. Assay used: immunoSEQ multiplex PCR; TCRdb lists only in-frame clones, some missing. The data contain under 300,000 clones, 70% to 75% of them singletons. The sample taken for sequencing was peripheral blood. All receptors derive from a woman of 80 years or more with acute or convalescent COVID-19. The CDR3 runs from the conserved cysteine through the conserved F or W. The D gene is left open where the match is weak. Clone size is not always given. Where it is, it says once, few, many or a class for expanded clones.

>-|TRBD1|TRBV6-5|TRBJ2-7
TGTGCCAGTGGGACAGGGGGTACTCATTCCTACGAGCAGTACTTC
CASGTGGTHSYEQYF
>-|-|TRBV19|TRBJ1-1
TGTGCCAGTAGTATCGGGGCAGGGAGGTCGCGGACTGAAGCTTTCTTT
CASSIGAGRSRTEAFF
>-|TRBD1|TRBV7-9|TRBJ1-2
TGTGCCAGCAGCTTAGGCACAGGGGGCAACTATGGCTACACCTTC
CASSLGTGGNYGYTF
>-|-|TRBV19|TRBJ1-2
TGTGCCAGTAGTATGGTGTTGTTGGACATAGCTAACTATGGCTACACCTTC
CASSMVLLDIANYGYTF
>-|TRBD2|TRBV10-3|TRBJ2-2
TGTGCCATCAGTGAGACTAGCGGACTAAACACCGGGGAGCTGTTTTTT
CAISETSGLNTGELFF
>-|TRBD2|TRBV2|TRBJ2-3
TGTGCCAGCACCGAACTAGCGGGGGCCGGGGATACGCAGTATTTT
CASTELAGAGDTQYF
>-|-|TRBV7-8|TRBJ2-2
TGTGCCAGCAGCTTGGGCCTACCGGGAACTAACACCGGGGAGCTGTTTTTT
CASSLGLPGTNTGELFF
>-|TRBD1|TRBV24-1|TRBJ2-2
TGTGCCACCAGTGCCTCCGGACAGGGCGCGAACACCGGGGAGCTGTTTTTT
CATSASGQGANTGELFF
>-|TRBD1|TRBV6-5|TRBJ1-2
TGTGCCAGCAGTTCCGGACAGGGGAGGAACTATGGCTACACCTTC
CASSSGQGRNYGYTF
>-|-|TRBV5-6|TRBJ1-2
TGTGCCAGCAGCTTCCAGGGTAGCTATGGCTACACCTTC
CASSFQGSYGYTF
>-|-|TRBV7-2|TRBJ2-1
TGTGCCAGCAGCTTACGGTCCCTGGGACATAGCTCCTACAATGAGCAGTTCTTC
CASSLRSLGHSSYNEQFF
>-|-|TRBV3-1/TRBV3-2|TRBJ1-2
TGTGCCAGCAGCCGTAGTTCACCCCAGGGGAACTATGGCTACACCTTC
CASSRSSPQGNYGYTF
>many|-|TRBV29-1|TRBJ2-5
TGCAGCGCCGGACAGGGAGGGCAGACCCAGTACTTC
CSAGQGGQTQYF
>once|-|TRBV15|TRBJ2-7
TGTGCCACCAGCAGAGGGAGGGACTACGAGCAGTACTTC
CATSRGRDYEQYF
>-|-|TRBV5-1|TRBJ1-1
TGCGCCAGCAGACAGGGCACGAACACTGAAGCTTTCTTT
CASRQGTNTEAFF
>once|-|TRBV27|TRBJ1-6
TGTGCCAGCAGTGCCCGGGGGGGACCCACGAGCTCCTATAATTCACCCCTCCACTTT
CASSARGGPTSSYNSPLHF
>-|-|TRBV27|TRBJ1-5
TGTGCCAGCAGTTTAGTAGGGCAGGGTAATCAGCCCCAGCATTTT
CASSLVGQGNQPQHF
>once|-|TRBV20-1|TRBJ1-4
TGCAGTGCTAGTATCCAGCGAGGGAGGAGTGAAAAACTGTTTTTT
CSASIQRGRSEKLFF
>few|-|TRBV7-3|TRBJ2-1
TGTGCCAGCAGCTTAACCTCCTTCAATGAGCAGTTCTTC
CASSLTSFNEQFF
>-|-|TRBV15|TRBJ2-3
TGTGCCACCAGCAGAGATATCGGCAGGGTTACAGATACGCAGTATTTT
CATSRDIGRVTDTQYF
>-|-|TRBV11-2|TRBJ2-5
TGTGCCAGCAGCTTAGGGTCGGGGTATGAGACCCAGTACTTC
CASSLGSGYETQYF
>-|-|TRBV20-1|TRBJ1-2
TGCAGTGCTGGGTCCGGGGATGGCTACACCTTC
CSAGSGDGYTF
>-|TRBD1|TRBV11-2|TRBJ1-2
TGTGCCAGCAGCCCGGGACAGGGATTTGGCTACACCTTC
CASSPGQGFGYTF
>-|-|TRBV7-9|TRBJ1-6
TGTGCCAGCAGCTTAGACAGGGATAATTCACCCCTCCACTTT
CASSLDRDNSPLHF
>few|TRBD1|TRBV6-2/TRBV6-3|TRBJ1-1
TGTGCCAGCAGTTCCCCCCGTGGGGGGACAGGGAACACTGAAGCTTTCTTT
CASSSPRGGTGNTEAFF
>-|TRBD1|TRBV7-8|TRBJ1-6
TGTGCCAGCAGCCTAGGACAGGGACTCTATAATTCACCCCTCCACTTT
CASSLGQGLYNSPLHF
>-|TRBD1|TRBV9|TRBJ1-2
TGTGCCAGCAGCGTAGCAGGGACAGGGGCCAACTATGGCTACACCTTC
CASSVAGTGANYGYTF
>-|TRBD1|TRBV6-1|TRBJ1-2
TGTGCCAGCAGTGCCAAAACAGGGGACACTAACTATGGCTACACCTTC
CASSAKTGDTNYGYTF
>-|TRBD2|TRBV3-1/TRBV3-2|TRBJ2-2
TGTGCCAGCAGCCAAGATGCGGGCCGACTAGCGGGAGTTAAAGGGACCGGGGAGCTGTTTTTT
CASSQDAGRLAGVKGTGELFF
>-|TRBD1|TRBV3-1/TRBV3-2|TRBJ1-2
TGTGCCAGCAGCCAACAGAGGGGGCAATATGGCTACACCTTC
CASSQQRGQYGYTF
>-|-|TRBV10-3|TRBJ1-6
TGTGCCATCAGTGAGATGACAGCCTCTTTGAATTCACCCCTCCACTTT
CAISEMTASLNSPLHF
>once|-|TRBV5-1|TRBJ1-1
TGCGCCAGCAGCGAAGCCGGAGGCTTGAACACTGAAGCTTTCTTT
CASSEAGGLNTEAFF
>many|TRBD2|TRBV5-1|TRBJ2-3
TGCGCCAGCAGCCCGTCGACTAGCGGCACAGATACGCAGTATTTT
CASSPSTSGTDTQYF
>-|-|TRBV10-3|TRBJ2-3
TGTGCCATCAGTGAGTCGATCGCGACAGGCATCACAGATACGCAGTATTTT
CAISESIATGITDTQYF
>-|-|TRBV9|TRBJ1-3
TGTGCCAGCAGCCCACCGGCTGGGACAAGTCGGAGAAACACCATATATTTT
CASSPPAGTSRRNTIYF
>-|-|TRBV2|TRBJ2-3
TGTGCCAGCAGTGCCCCGCCCCTGGCCACAGATACGCAGTATTTT
CASSAPPLATDTQYF
>-|TRBD2|TRBV7-2|TRBJ2-5
TGTGCCAGCAGCTTATATAGACTAGCGGGAGTGGGAGGAGAGACCCAGTACTTC
CASSLYRLAGVGGETQYF
>few|-|TRBV15|TRBJ1-2
TGTGCCACCAGCAGAGATCTGGTGAGTGGTGGCTACACCTTC
CATSRDLVSGGYTF
>-|-|TRBV7-2|TRBJ1-6
TGTGCCAGCAGACCCGGACTGATGATTAATTCACCCCTCCACTTT
CASRPGLMINSPLHF
>-|TRBD1|TRBV7-9|TRBJ2-6
TGTGCCAGCAGCTTGAGTCCGGACAGGGTCGGTGGGGCCAACGTCCTGACTTTC
CASSLSPDRVGGANVLTF
>-|-|TRBV2|TRBJ2-7
TGTGCCAGCAGAACCGACAGCCCTGCCTACGAGCAGTACTTC
CASRTDSPAYEQYF
>-|TRBD2|TRBV5-1|TRBJ2-1
TGCGCCAGCAGCCCCGCCTATAGCGGGAGCTCCTACAATGAGCAGTTCTTC
CASSPAYSGSSYNEQFF
>-|TRBD2|TRBV2|TRBJ2-7
TGTGCCAGCAGGGTCCAAGGCCGACTAGCTGTTGGGAACGAGCAGTACTTC
CASRVQGRLAVGNEQYF
>-|-|TRBV9|TRBJ1-3
TGTGCCAGCAGCGTAGCTCCCATTCGAGGGAGCTCTGGAAACACCATATATTTT
CASSVAPIRGSSGNTIYF
>-|TRBD1|TRBV5-1|TRBJ2-7
TGCGCCAGCAGCTTGGCGGCAGGGGGCTACGAGCAGTACTTC
CASSLAAGGYEQYF
>-|-|TRBV5-1|TRBJ2-1
TGCGCCAGCACCCAAGGACTGGGTCCGCAGTTCTTC
CASTQGLGPQFF
>-|TRBD1|TRBV10-3|TRBJ2-3
TGTGCCATCAGAAGACAGGGGTTTGGCACAGATACGCAGTATTTT
CAIRRQGFGTDTQYF